The 29 T cell receptor beta chains below come from one sample, sequenced in a study of blood T cell repertoires in COVID-19. Generated by immunoSEQ multiplex PCR, the TCRdb table keeps only in-frame clones and is missing some. The sample records 120,000 to 150,000 clones, more than 80% being singletons. Sequencing used PBMCs or T cells enriched from blood (not recorded which). These receptors all stem from a woman younger than 35 who had been exposed to COVID-19.

This clone was observed many times. The J gene is TRBJ1-5, the V gene TRBV3-1 (or the pseudogene TRBV3-2); tentatively, D is TRBD1 (5 bases). This CDR3 region has 20 residues. Germline CDR1 LGHDT, CDR2 YNNKEL (reference sequence). Trimming pared 1 base from V and 1 base from J, leaving 23 bases between. CDR3 region: CASSQVPGNVWVRSNQPQHF. CDR3 in DNA: TGTGCCAGCAGCCAAGTACCAGGGAATGTGTGGGTGAGAAGCAATCAGCCCCAGCATTTT.

The DNA of the CDR3 is TGTGCCAGCAGCGAAAGTGGGCCTCTCTACGAGCAGTACTTC. Translated: CASSESGPLYEQYF. V is TRBV14 and J is TRBJ2-7; D not resolved. This CDR3 is built from 14 residues. The V end was cut by 5 bases, the J end by 3 bases, with 14 bases between. Germline values: CDR1 SGHDN, CDR2 FVKESK.

J is TRBJ1-6 and V is TRBV24-1; no clear D gene. The CDR3 is 17 residues long. Germline values: CDR1 KGHDR, CDR2 SFDVKD. The V end was cut by 0 bases, the J end by 8 bases, with 16 bases between. CDR3 region: CATSDLRGGKDDSPLHF. CDR3 nucleotides: TGTGCCACCAGTGATTTGCGGGGAGGGAAAGATGATTCACCCCTCCACTTT.

The gene calls are TRBV29-1 and TRBJ1-1, with D maybe TRBD1 (6 bases). V was shortened by 7 bases and J by 5 bases, with 11 bases between the two germline ends. This CDR3 is built from 11 residues. Germline-derived CDR1 and CDR2 are SQVTM and ANQGSEA. CDR3 coding DNA: TGCAGCGCGGCAGGGGAGACTGAAGCTTTCTTT. Translation gives CSAAGETEAFF.

The chain has TRBV10-3 and TRBJ1-5; D unresolved. Germline assignment: CDR1 ENHRY and CDR2 SYGVKD. V was cut by 2 bases and J by 5 bases, with 7 bases left in between. The CDR3 spans 13 residues. For the CDR3, the DNA is TGTGCCATCAGTGAGGCCCGGTATCAGCCCCAGCATTTT. Protein: CAISEARYQPQHF.

V gene TRBV11-2 combines with J gene TRBJ2-7, with 7 bases fitting TRBD1. V gave up 1 base and J gave up 3 bases; unmatched junction bases: 9. The CDR3 is 16 amino acids. Germline assignment: CDR1 SGHAT and CDR2 FQNNGV. CDR3 bases: TGTGCCAGCAGCTTAGCTTTCCAGGGGGTTATCTACGAGCAGTACTTC. This encodes CASSLAFQGVIYEQYF.

This clone showed up just once. The J gene is TRBJ2-3, the V gene TRBV29-1, with TRBD2 identical over 13 bases. Germline loops: CDR1 SQVTM, CDR2 ANQGSEA. The CDR3 spans 14 residues. Trimming took 8 bases from V and 2 from J; bases not matched to a gene: 4. Written as DNA, the CDR3 is TGCAGCACGACTAGCGGGAGGCCCACAGATACGCAGTATTTT. Its translation is CSTTSGRPTDTQYF.

The sample holds many counts of this clone. This sequence joins TRBV7-2 and TRBJ2-4; TRBD2 is a possible D gene (5 bases). V was cut by 3 bases and J by 7 bases, with 13 bases left in between. The CDR3 has 14 residues. In germline, CDR1 is SGHTA, CDR2 FQGNSA. Written as DNA, the CDR3 is TGTGCCAGCAGCTTCGGAGACTACTTTAACATTCAGTACTTC. Translating gives CASSFGDYFNIQYF. The full variable domain, completed using reference TRBV7-2 and TRBJ2-4, is GAGVSQSPSNKVTEKGKDVELRCDPISGHTALYWYRQSLGQGLEFLIYFQGNSAPDKSGLPSDRFSAERTGGSVSTLTIQRTQQEDSAVYLCASSFGDYFNIQYFGAGTRLSVL.

The gene calls are TRBV13 and TRBJ2-1; a weak D match, TRBD2 (5 bases). Germline-derived CDR1 and CDR2 are PRHDT and FYEKMQ (reference sequence). Trimming cost V 10 bases and J 8 bases, with 21 bases left between them. The CDR3 extends over 14 amino acids. CDR3 DNA sequence: TGTGCCACGTTAAAGCGGCTCTTCCTCGATGAGCAGTTCTTC. As protein: CATLKRLFLDEQFF.

This chain uses TRBV2 with TRBJ1-5; 8 bases are a match to TRBD1. J gave up 4 bases and V 3 bases, and 5 bases lay outside the gene matches. The V gene's germline CDR1 is SNHLY and CDR2 FYNNEI. The CDR3 sequence is 15 residues long. CDR3 in DNA: TGTGCCAGCAGTGATTACAGGGGGTATAATCAGCCCCAGCATTTT. It codes for CASSDYRGYNQPQHF.

The CDR3, as DNA: TGTGCCAGCAGCCCCCGACAGGGGGCGCGGTACAATGAGCAGTTCTTC. Translating it yields CASSPRQGARYNEQFF. The chain recombines TRBV4-2 with TRBJ2-1; 10 nucleotides align to TRBD1. This CDR3 contains 16 residues. CDR1 and CDR2 from the germline V gene are LGHNA and YNFKEQ. V dropped 4 bases and J dropped 4; count of bases not matched to a gene: 7.

CDR3 region: CASSPPVKIRSNTGELFF. The CDR3 coding sequence is TGTGCCAGCTCACCACCGGTGAAGATCAGGTCGAACACCGGGGAGCTGTTTTTT. The chain employs TRBV18 and TRBJ2-2, with unresolved D. Germline-derived CDR1 and CDR2 are KGHSH and LQKENI. The CDR3 spans 18 residues. Trimming left V 0 bases short and J 0 bases short, with 14 bases between.

The chain links TRBV7-2 to TRBJ1-1; 9 bases agree with TRBD1. The CDR3 is made up of 16 amino acids. Trimming took 1 base from V and 4 from J; bases not matched to a gene: 7. Germline CDR1 and CDR2: SGHTA and FQGNSA. The CDR3 DNA follows: TGTGCCAGCAGCTTAGTACAGGGGGCGATGGGCACTGAAGCTTTCTTT. Protein sequence: CASSLVQGAMGTEAFF.

The chain recombines TRBV4-1 with TRBJ1-5, with TRBD1 as a possible D gene (5 bases). The V and J ends lost 0 bases and 7 bases respectively, with 22 bases between them. CDR3 length equals 18 residues. CDR1 is MGHRA and CDR2 is YSYEKL in the germline V gene. The CDR3 nucleotides read TGCGCCAGCAGCCAAGACCCTCTGCAGGGAAGTTTGAGCCAGCCCCAGCATTTT. Protein: CASSQDPLQGSLSQPQHF.

The chain links TRBV29-1 to TRBJ2-7, with 7 bases fitting TRBD1. The germline gives CDR1 SQVTM, CDR2 ANQGSEA. This CDR3 spans 15 amino acids. V shed 6 bases, J shed 4 bases, and the junction held 15 bases outside the gene matches. The chain's CDR3 is CSVRPQGRSYYEQYF. For the CDR3, the DNA is TGCAGCGTCCGACCACAGGGGCGCTCTTATTACGAGCAGTACTTC.

J is TRBJ1-2 and V is TRBV3-1 (or the pseudogene TRBV3-2); D ambiguous. V was cut by 4 bases and J by 8 bases, with 17 bases left in between. Germline CDR1 and CDR2: LGHDT and YNNKEL (reference sequence). The CDR3 covers 14 residues. CDR3 DNA: TGTGCCAGCAGCCCGCAAAGCAGGTCAGAGGGCTACACCTTC. As protein: CASSPQSRSEGYTF.

The rearrangement links TRBV5-1 to TRBJ2-3; D not certain. V shed 0 bases and J shed 0 bases, with 14 bases lying between them. This CDR3 is built from 17 residues. Germline V gene sequence: CDR1 SGHRS, CDR2 YFSETQ. CDR3 in amino acids: CASSLAVTARSTDTQYF. DNA for the CDR3: TGCGCCAGCAGCTTGGCCGTTACAGCCCGGAGCACAGATACGCAGTATTTT.

This clone came up a few times. The chain employs TRBV6-1 and TRBJ2-1, with D possibly being TRBD1 (5 bases). CDR3 size: 15 residues. Trimming pared 0 bases from V and 2 bases from J, leaving 8 bases between. Germline CDR1 and CDR2: MNHNS and SASEGT. This CDR3 is CASSEAGQPYNEQFF. CDR3 coding DNA: TGTGCCAGCAGTGAAGCTGGACAACCCTACAATGAGCAGTTCTTC.

V is TRBV30 and J is TRBJ2-7; D gene ambiguous. Germline V CDR1 and CDR2: GTSNPN, SVGIG (reference sequence). The CDR3 length is 8 residues. V lost 8 bases, J lost 5 bases, and 4 bases lay in between. The CDR3: CAQDEQYF. The CDR3 nucleotides read TGTGCCCAGGACGAGCAGTACTTC. Together with reference TRBV30 and TRBJ2-7, the CDR3 gives the full variable domain: SQTIHQWPATLVQPVGSPLSLECTVEGTSNPNLYWYRQAAGRGLQLLFYSVGIGQISSEVPQNLSASRPQDRQFILSSKKLLLSDSGFYLCAQDEQYFGPGTRLTVT.

The rearrangement uses TRBV27 and TRBJ2-7; 12 nucleotides match TRBD2. The CDR3 is made up of 15 amino acids. The V segment lost 5 bases and the J segment 2 bases; nucleotides outside the gene matches: 4. From germline, CDR1 is MNHEY and CDR2 SMNVEV (reference sequence). CDR3 region: CASSHGLAGTYEQYF. CDR3 sequence (DNA): TGTGCCAGCAGTCATGGACTAGCGGGAACCTACGAGCAGTACTTC.

The chain has TRBV10-3 and TRBJ2-2, with TRBD1 matching over 7 bases. The CDR3 is 16 residues long. CDR1 is ENHRY and CDR2 is SYGVKD in the germline V gene. Trimming cost V 6 bases and J 5 bases; bases outside gene matches: 12. CDR3 protein: CAISDPGGQGTGELFF. CDR3 in DNA: TGTGCCATCAGCGACCCAGGGGGTCAAGGGACCGGGGAGCTGTTTTTT.

This sequence joins TRBV4-1 and TRBJ2-2; 7 bases line up with TRBD1. This CDR3 comprises 15 residues. Trimming removed 4 bases from V and 2 bases from J; junction bases left unmatched: 4. Germline CDR1 and CDR2: MGHRA and YSYEKL. The CDR3 DNA sequence: TGCGCCAGCAGCCTTAGGGGGCTAAACACCGGGGAGCTGTTTTTT. It translates to CASSLRGLNTGELFF.

This rearrangement joins TRBV18 to TRBJ2-3, with TRBD1 identical over 9 bases. Unmatched junction bases numbered 3, after V lost 3 bases and J lost 5 bases. Germline V CDR1 and CDR2: KGHSH, LQKENI. The CDR3 has 14 residues. The CDR3 region has the DNA TGTGCCAGCTCACCGGGACAGGGTATAGATACGCAGTATTTT. Its translation: CASSPGQGIDTQYF.

The rearrangement links TRBV18 to TRBJ2-7, with 7 bases matching TRBD1. With V trimmed by 6 bases and J by 0 bases, 8 bases remained unmatched. This CDR3 contains 15 residues. The germline V gene has CDR1 KGHSH and CDR2 LQKENI. DNA of the CDR3: TGTGCCAGCTCCCTGGACAGGTCGGGCTCCTACGAGCAGTACTTC. It codes for CASSLDRSGSYEQYF.

V usage is TRBV18 and J usage is TRBJ1-5; no firm D call. Germline V gene sequence: CDR1 KGHSH, CDR2 LQKENI. The CDR3 contains 15 residues. Trimming removed 0 bases at V and 7 bases at J, with 13 bases between. The CDR3 DNA follows: TGTGCCAGCTCACCACCGTCCACAGTAAACCAGCCCCAGCATTTT. Its translation is CASSPPSTVNQPQHF. The whole variable domain, remainder taken from reference TRBV18 and TRBJ1-5, is NAGVMQNPRHLVRRRGQEARLRCSPMKGHSHVYWYRQLPEEGLKFMVYLQKENIIDESGMPKERFSAEFPKEGPSILRIQQVVRGDSAAYFCASSPPSTVNQPQHFGDGTRLSIL.

The chain joins TRBV19 to TRBJ1-2, with a tentative D call TRBD1 (6 bases). The germline V gene encodes CDR1 LNHDA and CDR2 SQIVND (reference sequence). Trimming removed 8 bases from V and 3 bases from J, with 19 bases in between. The CDR3 consists of 15 residues. The chain's CDR3 is CASSYGGATHYGYTF. Written as DNA, the CDR3 is TGTGCCAGTTCCTATGGGGGCGCGACCCACTATGGCTACACCTTC.

J is TRBJ1-1 and V is TRBV9, with a tentative D call TRBD1 (6 bases). CDR3 length: 15 residues. Germline V gene lookup returns CDR1 SGDLS and CDR2 YYNGEE. V gave up 0 bases and J gave up 3 bases, with 12 bases separating them. This CDR3 is CASSVAGTSDTEAFF. CDR3 nucleotides: TGTGCCAGCAGCGTAGCCGGGACATCTGACACTGAAGCTTTCTTT.

This chain links TRBV6-2 or TRBV6-3 with TRBJ2-3, with a tentative D call TRBD2 (6 bases). CDR3 size: 14 residues. V was pared by 4 bases and J by 2 bases, with 10 bases between. Germline V lookup: CDR1 MNHEY, CDR2 SVGEGT. The CDR3 region has the DNA TGTGCCAGCAGTTCGGGCGGGGACACAGATACGCAGTATTTT. Encoded protein: CASSSGGDTDTQYF.

The J gene is TRBJ2-7, the V gene TRBV2; D is possibly TRBD2 (6 bases). With 5 bases removed from V and 6 bases from J, the gap between germline ends came to 17 bases. The CDR3 has 14 amino acids. Looked up from germline, CDR1 is SNHLY and CDR2 is FYNNEI. CDR3 coding DNA: TGTGCCAGCAGTTTACTAGCCGCCGCAAGCGAGCAGTACTTC. Residues: CASSLLAAASEQYF.